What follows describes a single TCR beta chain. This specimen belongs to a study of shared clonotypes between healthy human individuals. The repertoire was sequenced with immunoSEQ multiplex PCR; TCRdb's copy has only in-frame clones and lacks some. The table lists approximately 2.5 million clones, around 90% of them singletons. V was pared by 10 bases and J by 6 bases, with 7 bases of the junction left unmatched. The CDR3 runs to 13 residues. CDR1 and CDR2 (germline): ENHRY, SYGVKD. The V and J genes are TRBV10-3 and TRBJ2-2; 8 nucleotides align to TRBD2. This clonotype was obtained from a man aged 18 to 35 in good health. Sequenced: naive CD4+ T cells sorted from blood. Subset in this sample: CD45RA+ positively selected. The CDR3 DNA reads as TGTGCCACCAAAGCGGGGGCGTCCGGGGAGCTGTTTTTT. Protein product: CATKAGASGELFF.